This T cell receptor beta chain comes out of a study of cytomegalovirus exposure and HLA in healthy donors. CDR3 size: 14 residues. V lost 1 base, J lost 2 bases, and 9 bases lay in between. Looked up from germline, CDR1 is LNHDA and CDR2 is SQIVND (reference sequence). Overall study results and limits: It was confirmed in vitro that a few of the CMV-associated chains were specific for CMV antigens. Cytomegalovirus status was reportedly diagnosed by the classifier with high sensitivity and specificity. Fewer than 200 TCR beta chains were listed as cytomegalovirus-associated. Rarity marked most TCR sequences, yet some public TCRs occurred in many donors.

The table came from immunoSEQ multiplex PCR; TCRdb's copy has only in-frame clones and leaves some out. The sample contains about 130,000 clones, about 91% of which appear only once. Comments on this clone: The antigen remains undetermined.

The source material was PBMCs. This receptor was identified in a woman aged 18-29 years in good health and CMV-seropositive. The chain uses TRBV19 and TRBJ2-7, with D possibly being TRBD1 (6 bases). The CDR3: CASSIGQGTYEQYF. CDR3 coding DNA: TGTGCCAGTAGTATAGGCCAGGGGACCTACGAGCAGTACTTC.